The T cell receptor beta chain under discussion was sequenced for a study of siplizumab effects on memory and regulatory T cells. The study, taken as a whole, reports: In unstimulated cells, naive T cells appeared more diverse than memory T cells and seemed major alloresponse contributors. Alloreactive sequences tracing back to unstimulated CD4+ memory cells were significantly reduced by siplizumab. Assignment to unstimulated subsets succeeded for only a minor fraction of the alloreactive clones.

The assay was immunoSEQ multiplex PCR, and TCRdb's table has in-frame clones only and misses some. The sample contains 100,000 to 120,000 clones, under 95% of which appear only once. Germline V gene data show CDR1 as MNHNS and CDR2 as SASEGT. The CDR3 is made up of 14 amino acids. Trimming pared 2 bases from V and 4 bases from J, leaving 11 bases between. Details on this clone: Its antigen remains unknown.

Sequenced sample: CD4+ T cells sorted from blood. This chain connects TRBV6-1 to TRBJ1-2; D is ambiguous. The receptor's source is a human donor in good health. CDR3: CASSEHPGAYGYTF. CDR3 in DNA: TGTGCCAGCAGTGAACATCCAGGAGCCTATGGCTACACCTTC.